This is a list of T cell receptor beta chains from one sample in a study of Ad26.COV2.S vaccination and SARS-CoV-2 variants. Profiling relied on immunoSEQ multiplex PCR, and the TCRdb table lists in-frame clones only, not all of them. The sample comprises over 450,000 clones, 80% to 90% of which are singletons, and about 1.7% rests with the top ten. The sequencing used peripheral blood, collected in a trial of Ad26.COV2.S vaccine versus placebo. All receptors derive from a person between 18 and 65 years old who received the Ad26.COV2.S COVID-19 vaccine or a placebo. CDR3s include the opening cysteine and the closing phenylalanine or tryptophan. A D gene is named only where the DNA matches it firmly. Clone size is given for some rows only: seen once, a few or many times, or a class if the clone is expanded.

>TRBJ1-2|-|-|TRBV9
CASSLGAGPLYGYTF
TGTGCCAGCAGCCTAGGGGCAGGCCCTCTCTATGGCTACACCTTC
>TRBJ2-1|once|-|TRBV5-1
CASSLGTFGYNEQFF
TGCGCCAGCAGTTTAGGTACTTTCGGCTACAATGAGCAGTTCTTC
>TRBJ1-1|-|-|TRBV5-1
CASSIEPAEAFF
TGCGCCAGCAGCATAGAGCCGGCTGAAGCTTTCTTT
>TRBJ2-2|-|-|TRBV6-2/TRBV6-3
CASSYSPGTGELFF
TGTGCCAGCAGTTACTCTCCGGGGACCGGGGAGCTGTTTTTT
>TRBJ2-1|once|TRBD2|TRBV20-1
CSASKPSGRKYNEQFF
TGCAGTGCTAGTAAGCCTAGCGGGAGGAAGTACAATGAGCAGTTCTTC
>TRBJ2-1|-|TRBD2|TRBV3-1/TRBV3-2
CASSQDGGSWSYNEQFF
TGTGCCAGCAGCCAAGACGGCGGGAGTTGGTCCTACAATGAGCAGTTCTTC
>TRBJ1-5|-|TRBD1|TRBV6-6
CASSHYGTGARQPQHF
TGTGCCAGCAGTCATTATGGGACAGGGGCGCGTCAGCCCCAGCATTTT
>TRBJ2-1|-|-|TRBV28
CASSFPALRRSYNEQFF
TGTGCCAGCAGTTTCCCCGCCTTGCGGCGCTCCTACAATGAGCAGTTCTTC
>TRBJ2-1|-|TRBD2|TRBV7-3
CASSATSGGANEQFF
TGTGCCAGCAGCGCCACTAGCGGGGGGGCCAATGAGCAGTTCTTC
>TRBJ2-7|-|-|TRBV4-1
CASSQWRQGREQYF
TGCGCCAGCAGCCAATGGAGGCAGGGACGCGAGCAGTACTTC
>TRBJ2-3|once|TRBD2|TRBV4-2
CASSQDVGTSGHTDTQYF
TGTGCCAGCAGCCAAGATGTTGGTACTAGCGGCCACACAGATACGCAGTATTTT
>TRBJ1-2|-|-|TRBV4-2
CASSPTGTLANYGYTF
TGTGCCAGCAGCCCGACCGGGACTTTAGCTAACTATGGCTACACCTTC
>TRBJ1-3|-|TRBD1|TRBV7-8
CASSPGGRNTIYF
TGTGCCAGCAGCCCAGGGGGAAGAAACACCATATATTTT
>TRBJ2-1|-|TRBD2|TRBV28
CASSSWTSGRAGNEQFF
TGTGCCAGCAGTTCATGGACTAGCGGGAGGGCCGGAAATGAGCAGTTCTTC
>TRBJ1-2|-|-|TRBV2
CASSDETVPTNYGYTF
TGTGCCAGCAGTGATGAGACAGTCCCAACTAACTATGGCTACACCTTC
>TRBJ2-1|-|TRBD2|TRBV28
CASSSVTSGSSNEQFF
TGTGCCAGCAGTAGCGTGACTAGCGGGAGTTCCAATGAGCAGTTCTTC
>TRBJ2-1|-|-|TRBV29-1
CTTIRASSYNEQFF
TGCACCACGATCCGGGCGAGCTCCTACAATGAGCAGTTCTTC
>TRBJ1-1|-|-|TRBV5-1
CASSFRENTEAFF
TGCGCCAGCAGCTTTAGGGAGAACACTGAAGCTTTCTTT
>TRBJ2-7|-|TRBD1|TRBV30
CAGGQTSSYEQYF
TGTGCCGGGGGACAGACAAGCTCCTACGAGCAGTACTTC